This T cell receptor beta chain was found in a study of blood T cell repertoires in COVID-19. Whole-study context: Italy, Spain and the United States were the sources of the convalescent and acute COVID-19 samples. Nucleic acid was either cDNA or gDNA, and it came from T cells, B-cell-depleted T cells, or PBMCs.

During active infection, Seattle patients enrolled and were then monitored through disease. Study processing details: The assay estimated nucleated cells by amplifying reference gene primers. Some clones are missing from TCRdb's copy, which holds only in-frame ones; the method was immunoSEQ multiplex PCR. V, J and clone size derive from that table, while D and trimming were established from the DNA sequence. The data hold 350,000 to 400,000 clones, with about 90% observed a single time. The CDR3 contains 16 residues. V gave up 3 bases and J gave up 1 base, with 13 bases separating them. In germline, CDR1 is ENHRY, CDR2 SYGVKD.

The chain is built from TRBV10-3 and TRBJ2-4; D perhaps matches TRBD2 (5 bases). Sequenced input: peripheral blood. This TCR came from a woman in her 30s with COVID-19, enrolled during active disease. CDR3 DNA sequence: TGTGCCATCAGTGAACGGGGTGGCTTGGCCAAAAACATTCAGTACTTC. Translation: CAISERGGLAKNIQYF.